The T cell receptor (beta chain) under discussion was sequenced for a study of early stage breast cancer tumors. In the study overall: Among roughly twelve ER+/PR+/HER2- tumors, eight were ductal, four lobular. Broader study findings: Enriched TCRB sequences shared across patients were mostly commonly generated sequences.

In its sample, this clone was seen once. The antigen remains unidentified. The germline gives CDR1 LNHDA, CDR2 SQIVND (reference sequence). This CDR3 contains 14 residues. Trimming cost V 9 bases and J 8 bases; bases outside gene matches: 15. The protocol was immunoSEQ multiplex PCR, while the TCRdb copy is restricted to in-frame clones and leaves out a portion. The table has over 45,000 clones, around 83% seen once. This clonotype was obtained from a person between 50 and 60 years old with breast cancer. The sequenced sample consisted of blood. This rearrangement joins TRBV19 to TRBJ1-2, with 7 bases identical to TRBD1. The CDR3 coding sequence is TGTGCCAGCGTACAGAGACAGGGTAGTGGGGGCTACACCTTC. Translated: CASVQRQGSGGYTF.